This record concerns one T cell receptor beta chain sequence. The antigen remains undetermined. These data are taken from a study of OX40 agonist ivuxolimab in advanced cancers. At the level of the study: Cohort: about 80% men, mean age around 60, aged about 20 to 90. Three patients showed partial responses: one hepatocellular carcinoma and two cutaneous melanoma cases. General study results and limits: Doses of 0.1 to 3.0 mg/kg were accompanied by clonal expansion of CD4+ and CD8+ blood T cells by week 6. Partial responders at 0.1-3.0 mg/kg showed near-lowest clonal expansion.

Clones were sequenced by immunoSEQ multiplex PCR, and TCRdb holds only the in-frame ones, with some missing. The data show roughly 60,000 clones, approximately 84% seen once. CDR1 is DFQATT, CDR2 SNEGSKA, per germline (reference sequence). V dropped 3 bases and J dropped 4 bases, with 4 bases sitting between them. The CDR3 spans 11 residues. The clonotype originates from an adult with an advanced solid tumor such as melanoma, head and neck, liver or kidney cancer. The source was CD4+ or CD8+ T cells sorted from blood, collected in a trial of the OX40 agonist ivuxolimab. The rearrangement joins TRBV20-1 to TRBJ2-1, with D hard to call. In DNA, the CDR3 is TGCAGTGCTAGCCTTTACAATGAGCAGTTCTTC. Protein sequence: CSASLYNEQFF.